Shown below are 16 T cell receptor beta chains from a single sample sequenced in a study of beta chain features in type 1 diabetes. Sequencing targeted expressed TCRB transcripts, as all isolated RNA had been reverse transcribed. Assay used: immunoSEQ multiplex PCR; TCRdb lists only in-frame clones, some missing. The sample has 120,000 to 150,000 clones, less than 11% seen once; the top ten hold under 1.5%. The specimen sequenced was naive CD4+ T cells from blood. These receptors were collected from a man aged 18 to 30 in good health.

V gene TRBV6-6 combines with J gene TRBJ2-3, with 7 positions matching TRBD2. CDR1 is MNHNY, CDR2 SVGAGI, per germline (reference sequence). The CDR3 has 16 amino acids. Losses at the gene ends were 0 bases for V and 3 bases for J; bases not matched to a gene: 6. Here the CDR3 DNA reads TGTGCCAGCAGTTACTCGCCGGGACTACGAACAGATACGCAGTATTTT. Amino acids: CASSYSPGLRTDTQYF.

This clone has just a few counts. The chain is built from TRBV5-6 and TRBJ1-2, with TRBD1 identical over 8 bases. Germline values: CDR1 SGHDT, CDR2 YYEEEE. The CDR3 runs to 15 residues. The trim removed 0 bases at V and 8 bases at J, leaving 9 bases unmatched. The DNA for the CDR3 is TGTGCCAGCAGCTTGGCTGGCCAGGGGGCTTGGGGCTACACCTTC. As protein: CASSLAGQGAWGYTF.

This clone was observed a few times. The chain combines TRBV19 with TRBJ2-2, with a possible D match to TRBD2 (7 bases). Trimming pared 2 bases from V and 6 bases from J, leaving 10 bases between. CDR3 length: 14 residues. CDR1 is LNHDA and CDR2 is SQIVND in the germline V gene (reference sequence). This CDR3 is CASSIRGGPGELFF. In DNA, the CDR3 is TGTGCCAGTAGTATAAGGGGGGGTCCCGGGGAGCTGTTTTTT. Looking up the rest from reference TRBV19 and TRBJ2-2 gives the full variable domain: DGGITQSPKYLFRKEGQNVTLSCEQNLNHDAMYWYRQDPGQGLRLIYYSQIVNDFQKGDIAEGYSVSREKKESFPLTVTSAQKNPTAFYLCASSIRGGPGELFFGEGSRLTVL.

Many counts were recorded for this clone. CDR3 in amino acids: CASSRNRVGEQYF. For the CDR3, the DNA is TGTGCCAGCAGCCGGAACAGGGTTGGCGAGCAGTACTTC. The rearrangement uses TRBV14 and TRBJ2-7; the D gene is possibly TRBD1 (6 bases). The CDR3 sequence is 13 residues long. The V end was cut by 4 bases, the J end by 6 bases, with 13 bases between. The germline CDR1 and CDR2 sequences are SGHDN and FVKESK.

There are a few counts of this clone. The chain is built from TRBV5-1 and TRBJ2-5; D is perhaps TRBD1 (6 bases). Germline-derived CDR1 and CDR2 are SGHRS and YFSETQ. Trimming left V 0 bases short and J 1 base short, with 7 bases between. This CDR3 is 14 amino acids long. The CDR3 reads CASSLEQGQETQYF. Here the CDR3 DNA reads TGCGCCAGCAGCTTGGAACAGGGCCAAGAGACCCAGTACTTC.

The rearrangement joins TRBV27 to TRBJ1-4, with TRBD1 identical over 7 bases. The V and J ends lost 0 bases and 7 bases, in that order; junction bases with no gene match: 2. The CDR3 has 14 amino acids. Germline V CDR1 and CDR2: MNHEY, SMNVEV (reference sequence). DNA of the CDR3: TGTGCCAGCAGTTTATCAGGGGGCTTTGAAAAACTGTTTTTT. The encoded protein is CASSLSGGFEKLFF.

The chain couples TRBV27 to TRBJ2-3; 7 positions agree with TRBD2. Looked up from germline, CDR1 is MNHEY and CDR2 is SMNVEV (reference sequence). CDR3 size: 14 residues. V shed 7 bases, J shed 2 bases, and the junction held 6 bases outside the gene matches. The CDR3 reads CASNLAASTDTQYF. In DNA form, the CDR3 reads TGTGCCAGCAATCTAGCGGCCTCCACAGATACGCAGTATTTT.

This clone was seen at least ten times. The chain joins TRBV7-2 to TRBJ2-3; D unresolved. Deletions cut 0 bases from V and 4 bases from J, with 5 bases between. This CDR3 has 13 amino acids. CDR1 is SGHTA, CDR2 FQGNSA, per germline. The DNA of the CDR3 is TGTGCCAGCAGCTTAGCGTCGGCAGATACGCAGTATTTT. Encoded protein: CASSLASADTQYF.

In this sample, this clone turned up a few times. This chain uses TRBV4-3 with TRBJ2-7; 10 bases line up with TRBD2. V lost 1 base and J lost 2; bases outside the gene matches: 5. CDR3 length equals 16 residues. CDR1 and CDR2 (germline): LGHNA, YSLEER. This chain's CDR3 is CASSQGVLAGTYEQYF. The CDR3 region has the DNA TGCGCCAGCAGCCAAGGGGTACTAGCGGGGACCTACGAGCAGTACTTC.

This clone has just one count. This chain connects TRBV4-1 to TRBJ1-1; 9 positions match TRBD1. Germline CDR1 is MGHRA and CDR2 is YSYEKL. V trimming: 1 base; J trimming: 5 bases; junction bases outside the gene matches: 5. This CDR3 contains 15 residues. CDR3 residues: CASSQAGQGKTEAFF. DNA for the CDR3: TGCGCCAGCAGCCAAGCCGGACAGGGGAAGACTGAAGCTTTCTTT.

The chain employs TRBV9 and TRBJ2-3; D unresolved. Trimming pared 0 bases from V and 6 bases from J, leaving 11 bases between. The CDR3 length is 14 residues. The germline V gene encodes CDR1 SGDLS and CDR2 YYNGEE. This CDR3 reads CASSVDRHEDTQYF. The CDR3 DNA is TGTGCCAGCAGCGTAGATCGACACGAGGATACGCAGTATTTT. The entire variable domain, with the rest obtained from reference TRBV9 and TRBJ2-3, is as follows: DSGVTQTPKHLITATGQRVTLRCSPRSGDLSVYWYQQSLDQGLQFLIQYYNGEERAKGNILERFSAQQFPDLHSELNLSSLELGDSALYFCASSVDRHEDTQYFGPGTRLTVL.

This clone has a handful of counts. This chain connects TRBV7-2 to TRBJ2-3; 7 nucleotides align to TRBD2. The CDR3 totals 13 residues. With V trimmed by 5 bases and J by 6 bases, 5 bases remained unmatched. Germline V gene data show CDR1 as SGHTA and CDR2 as FQGNSA. The CDR3 sequence is CASSPGRTDTQYF. As DNA, the CDR3 is TGTGCCAGCAGCCCCGGGAGGACCGATACGCAGTATTTT.

This clone was counted only a few times. The gene calls are TRBV9 and TRBJ2-7; D may be TRBD2 (5 bases). The V end lost 0 bases, the J end lost 5 bases, and 6 bases lay between the germline ends. This CDR3 contains 12 residues. Germline-derived CDR1 and CDR2 are SGDLS and YYNGEE. This chain's CDR3 is CASSVGGHEQYF. CDR3 in DNA: TGTGCCAGCAGCGTAGGAGGGCACGAGCAGTACTTC.

The V call is TRBV6-4, the J call TRBJ2-2; 10 bases agree with TRBD1. Germline V gene lookup returns CDR1 MRHNA and CDR2 SNTAGT. The CDR3 is 14 residues long. With 5 bases clipped from V and 4 bases from J, the junction kept 1 base outside the gene matches. CDR3 sequence: CASSWTGGTGELFF. The CDR3 nucleotides read TGTGCCAGCAGTTGGACAGGGGGCACCGGGGAGCTGTTTTTT.

The chain has TRBV9 and TRBJ1-2; 7 nucleotides line up with TRBD1. Germline V gene sequence: CDR1 SGDLS, CDR2 YYNGEE. With V trimmed by 0 bases and J by 3 bases, 5 bases remained unmatched. This CDR3 spans 15 amino acids. The CDR3 sequence: CASSVAPGGDYGYTF. The CDR3 coding sequence is TGTGCCAGCAGCGTAGCCCCAGGGGGAGACTATGGCTACACCTTC.

This clone has a handful of counts. The rearrangement links TRBV4-3 to TRBJ1-2; TRBD1 matches 8 bases. The germline CDR1 and CDR2 sequences are LGHNA and YSLEER. Trimming cost V 0 bases and J 5 bases; bases outside gene matches: 8. The CDR3 totals 16 residues. The CDR3 loop is CASSQDIQGAVYGYTF. The CDR3 DNA reads as TGCGCCAGCAGCCAAGATATCCAGGGGGCGGTATATGGCTACACCTTC.